These 4 T cell receptor beta chains were sequenced from one sample in a study of T cells after yellow fever vaccination. TCRdb analysed the 5' RACE reads with MiXCR anew, one entry per CDR3 protein. Among fewer than 650,000 distinct CDR3 sequences, roughly a fifth were seen once, and the ten largest hold roughly 16%. This specimen was PBMCs, taken less than 25 days after the first yellow fever vaccination. These receptors originate from a man aged 18 to 35 who received the YFV17D yellow fever vaccine.

This chain connects TRBV15 to TRBJ1-2; no clear D. CDR1 is LNHNV, CDR2 YYDKDF, per germline (reference sequence). This CDR3 has 14 residues. Deletions cut 0 bases from V and 4 bases from J, with 9 bases between. CDR3 DNA: TGTGCCACCAGCAGAGATCAGGCAGCCTATGGCTACACCTTC. As protein: CATSRDQAAYGYTF.

Written as DNA, the CDR3 is TGTGCCAGCAGTCGAGACAGGGACGATGAGCAGTTCTTC. Translation gives CASSRDRDDEQFF. The chain carries TRBV6-1 and TRBJ2-1, with 7 nucleotides matching TRBD1. From germline, CDR1 is MNHNS and CDR2 SASEGT. The length of the CDR3 is 13 residues. V lost 5 bases, J lost 8 bases, and 6 bases stayed unmatched.

This chain joins TRBV25-1 and TRBJ2-3; 7 bases match TRBD2. After removal of 3 bases from V and 6 bases from J, the junction contained 12 bases not matched to a gene. The CDR3 runs to 16 residues. Germline assignment: CDR1 MGHDK and CDR2 SYGVNS. As DNA, the CDR3 is TGTGCCAGCAGTGAGACCATCGGGGCGGGGGAGGATACGCAGTATTTT. It encodes CASSETIGAGEDTQYF.

The rearrangement joins TRBV3-1 to TRBJ2-5; no clear D gene. V gave up 0 bases and J gave up 5 bases, with 13 bases separating them. This CDR3 is 15 amino acids long. The germline V gene encodes CDR1 LGHDT and CDR2 YNNKEL (reference sequence). Written as DNA, the CDR3 is TGTGCCAGCAGCCAAGATCTTGGGGTTCCGGAGACCCAGTACTTC. Protein: CASSQDLGVPETQYF.